This entry lists 25 T cell receptor beta chains sequenced from one sample in a study of beta chain features in type 1 diabetes. Whole-study results and caveats: The study found moderately but significantly shorter TCRB CDR3s in all four CD4+ subsets of Type 1 diabetes patients.

These receptors' targets are unknown. Investigators reverse transcribed all isolated RNA, so they sequenced expressed TCRB transcripts. Only in-frame clones appear in the TCRdb table, and some are missing; sequencing was by immunoSEQ multiplex PCR. The table has about 390,000 clones, roughly a tenth seen once. The material sequenced was central memory CD4+ T cells from blood. Receptor source: a man aged 25 to 40 with type 1 diabetes.

This chain connects TRBV5-1 to TRBJ2-5; tentatively, D is TRBD1 (5 bases). The CDR3 length is 16 residues. V gave up 6 bases and J gave up 5 bases, with 23 bases separating them. Germline loops: CDR1 SGHRS, CDR2 YFSETQ. The CDR3 DNA follows: TGCGCCAGCACCCTTTCCTCAAAGGGGCCCCGCGAGACCCAGTACTTC. Translating it yields CASTLSSKGPRETQYF.

Only a few counts were recorded for this clone. This chain joins TRBV5-4 and TRBJ1-3; possibly TRBD1 for D (6 bases). Trimming removed 0 bases from V and 12 bases from J, with 22 bases in between. CDR3 length: 16 amino acids. CDR1 and CDR2 (germline): SGHNT, YYREEE (reference sequence). The CDR3 sequence: CASSLGPGQDMTGIYF. The CDR3 DNA reads TGTGCCAGCAGCTTGGGGCCGGGACAAGATATGACGGGCATATATTTT.

This clone has ten or more counts. The rearrangement links TRBV13 to TRBJ2-7, with D perhaps TRBD1 or TRBD2 (5 bases each). Germline-derived CDR1 and CDR2 are PRHDT and FYEKMQ (reference sequence). V lost 3 bases, J lost 3 bases, and 12 bases lay in between. CDR3 size: 14 residues. The CDR3 sequence: CASSLGTPNYEQYF. The CDR3 coding sequence is TGTGCCAGCAGCTTGGGGACGCCTAACTACGAGCAGTACTTC.

This clone was found a few times. V and J are TRBV6-1 and TRBJ2-7; 10 bases are a match to TRBD1. Germline V gene sequence: CDR1 MNHNS, CDR2 SASEGT. This CDR3 has 15 amino acids. V lost 6 bases to trimming and J lost 7 bases; unmatched junction nucleotides: 12. The CDR3 region has the DNA TGTGCCAGCAGCCAGAACAGACAGGGGGCGGGTGAGCAGTACTTC. This encodes CASSQNRQGAGEQYF.

This clone was seen a few times. The chain links TRBV9 to TRBJ2-1; D remains ambiguous. CDR1 SGDLS and CDR2 YYNGEE come from the germline V gene. V shed 3 bases and J shed 5 bases, with 18 bases lying between them. This CDR3 is 16 amino acids long. The CDR3 nucleotides read TGTGCCAGCAGCGCCCCCCCCGCGGCGTCCCACAATGAGCAGTTCTTC. Its protein is CASSAPPAASHNEQFF. The full variable domain, rest sourced from reference TRBV9 and TRBJ2-1, is DSGVTQTPKHLITATGQRVTLRCSPRSGDLSVYWYQQSLDQGLQFLIQYYNGEERAKGNILERFSAQQFPDLHSELNLSSLELGDSALYFCASSAPPAASHNEQFFGPGTRLTVL.

The rearrangement uses TRBV4-2 and TRBJ2-1; D may be TRBD2 (5 bases). V lost 1 base, J lost 8 bases, and 12 bases lay in between. Germline CDR1 is LGHNA and CDR2 is YNFKEQ. This CDR3 spans 14 amino acids. The CDR3 DNA follows: TGTGCCAGCAGCCAAGGGACTGGGTCAGATGAGCAGTTCTTC. Translation: CASSQGTGSDEQFF.

V is TRBV25-1 and J is TRBJ2-7; 7 bases map to TRBD1. With 6 bases clipped from V and 6 bases from J, the junction kept 2 bases outside the gene matches. CDR1 is MGHDK and CDR2 is SYGVNS in the germline V gene. The CDR3 runs to 11 residues. The CDR3 DNA sequence: TGTGCCAGCAGGGGACAGAGCGAGCAGTACTTC. It is translated as CASRGQSEQYF.

This clone was found a few times. V gene TRBV5-1 combines with J gene TRBJ2-3; D gene uncertain. This CDR3 region has 12 residues. Germline V gene sequence: CDR1 SGHRS, CDR2 YFSETQ. Trimming removed 1 base at V and 4 bases at J, with 4 bases between. The CDR3 loop reads CASSLSSDTQYF. DNA of the CDR3: TGCGCCAGCAGCTTGAGTTCAGATACGCAGTATTTT.

This clone was detected a few times. This chain connects TRBV19 to TRBJ2-5, with D uncertain. The CDR3 covers 13 residues. Deletions cut 5 bases from V and 2 bases from J, with 9 bases between. Germline V CDR1 and CDR2: LNHDA, SQIVND (reference sequence). CDR3 amino acids: CASSVSLQETQYF. The CDR3, as DNA: TGTGCCAGTAGTGTCAGCTTACAAGAGACCCAGTACTTC. Supplemented by reference TRBV19 and TRBJ2-5, the full variable domain reads DGGITQSPKYLFRKEGQNVTLSCEQNLNHDAMYWYRQDPGQGLRLIYYSQIVNDFQKGDIAEGYSVSREKKESFPLTVTSAQKNPTAFYLCASSVSLQETQYFGPGTRLLVL.

There are a few counts of this clone. The chain carries TRBV2 and TRBJ1-2, with a weak D call TRBD1 (6 bases). Germline V gives CDR1 SNHLY, CDR2 FYNNEI. The V gene lost 5 bases and the J gene lost 6 bases, with 13 bases spanning the gap. The CDR3 consists of 13 residues. CDR3 in DNA: TGTGCCAGCAGTCCAACAGGGAGAGATGGCTACACCTTC. It specifies CASSPTGRDGYTF. Full variable domain (remainder filled in from reference TRBV2 and TRBJ1-2): EPEVTQTPSHQVTQMGQEVILRCVPISNHLYFYWYRQILGQKVEFLVSFYNNEISEKSEIFDDQFSVERPDGSNFTLKIRSTKLEDSAMYFCASSPTGRDGYTFGSGTRLTVV.

This chain's CDR3 is CAISVTGGRDYGYTF. In DNA, the CDR3 is TGTGCCATCAGTGTCACAGGGGGGCGAGACTATGGCTACACCTTC. The chain has TRBV10-3 and TRBJ1-2; 8 positions match TRBD1. The germline CDR1 and CDR2 sequences are ENHRY and SYGVKD. V lost 4 bases and J lost 3; bases outside the gene matches: 7. This CDR3 region has 15 residues.

This clone was found once. This CDR3 is CASSPLGTGGLYEQYF. CDR3 in DNA: TGTGCCAGCAGTCCCCTCGGGACAGGGGGTCTGTACGAGCAGTACTTC. The chain carries TRBV27 and TRBJ2-7, with 11 positions matching TRBD1. The CDR3 runs to 16 residues. The germline V gene has CDR1 MNHEY and CDR2 SMNVEV (reference sequence). With V trimmed by 5 bases and J by 4 bases, 10 bases remained unmatched.

The chain is built from TRBV7-6 and TRBJ2-2; 9 bases match TRBD1. Trimming removed 5 bases from V and 2 bases from J; junction bases left unmatched: 3. Germline-derived CDR1 and CDR2 are SGHVS and FNYEAQ. This CDR3 comprises 15 residues. The CDR3 sequence is CASSRQGVNTGELFF. The CDR3, as DNA: TGTGCCAGCAGCAGACAGGGGGTTAACACCGGGGAGCTGTTTTTT.

The CDR3 DNA reads TGTGCCAGCTCAGTGGGTCGGGCCGGTGGTAATGAGCAGTTCTTC. Protein product: CASSVGRAGGNEQFF. The chain is built from TRBV18 and TRBJ2-1; D call uncertain. The V and J ends lost 5 bases and 7 bases respectively, with 18 bases between them. Germline-derived CDR1 and CDR2 are KGHSH and LQKENI. The CDR3 has 15 amino acids.

This clone has only a few counts. V is TRBV4-2 and J is TRBJ2-7; possibly TRBD2 for D (5 bases). CDR3 length equals 15 residues. The V end was cut by 3 bases, the J end by 0 bases, with 12 bases between. Germline CDR1 LGHNA, CDR2 YNFKEQ. Here the CDR3 DNA reads TGTGCCAGCAGCCAGGCCCGAGGGATCTCCTACGAGCAGTACTTC. It is translated as CASSQARGISYEQYF.

Only a few counts were recorded for this clone. The rearrangement uses TRBV10-1 and TRBJ2-1; D is unresolved. The CDR3 is made up of 13 amino acids. The V gene's germline CDR1 is WNHNN and CDR2 SYGVQD (reference sequence). V lost 3 bases and J lost 8, with 11 bases in between. The CDR3 DNA reads TGCGCCAGCAGTGACACGGACCGCGATGAGCAGTTCTTC. It specifies CASSDTDRDEQFF.

The V call is TRBV6-6, the J call TRBJ2-7; D unclear. The length of the CDR3 is 15 residues. CDR1 MNHNY and CDR2 SVGAGI come from the germline V gene (reference sequence). V lost 2 bases, J lost 0 bases, and 11 bases lay in between. Written as DNA, the CDR3 is TGTGCCAGCAGTTACGGGAAAGGCAGCTCCTACGAGCAGTACTTC. Amino acid sequence: CASSYGKGSSYEQYF.

This clone was seen only a few times. The chain links TRBV5-1 to TRBJ1-1; 8 positions agree with TRBD1. Germline assignment: CDR1 SGHRS and CDR2 YFSETQ. The CDR3 has 15 amino acids. Germline trimming cut 4 bases from V and 1 base from J; bases unmatched to any gene: 6. As DNA, the CDR3 is TGCGCCAGCAGCCAACAGGGGGAAGGGAACACTGAAGCTTTCTTT. Encoded protein: CASSQQGEGNTEAFF. Supplemented by reference TRBV5-1 and TRBJ1-1, the full variable domain reads KAGVTQTPRYLIKTRGQQVTLSCSPISGHRSVSWYQQTPGQGLQFLFEYFSETQRNKGNFPGRFSGRQFSNSRSEMNVSTLELGDSALYLCASSQQGEGNTEAFFGQGTRLTVV.

This chain connects TRBV5-1 to TRBJ1-4, with 8 positions matching TRBD1. Losses at the gene ends were 4 bases for V and 9 bases for J; bases not matched to a gene: 8. Germline V CDR1 and CDR2: SGHRS, YFSETQ. CDR3 length: 14 amino acids. The CDR3 sequence is CASSARGQEKKLFF. CDR3 nucleotide sequence: TGCGCCAGCAGCGCGAGGGGACAGGAGAAAAAACTGTTTTTT.

This clone has ten or more counts. The J gene is TRBJ2-3, the V gene TRBV7-2; no clear D gene. V lost 2 bases to trimming and J lost 2 bases, with 8 bases between them. The V gene's germline CDR1 is SGHTA and CDR2 FQGNSA. This CDR3 comprises 14 residues. The DNA for the CDR3 is TGTGCCAGCAGCTTAATGTCCTCCACAGATACGCAGTATTTT. It codes for CASSLMSSTDTQYF.

On this clone: The junction shows a germline mismatch at one end, possibly a read error. The chain uses TRBV7-2 and TRBJ2-2, with TRBD2 matching 7 bases. This CDR3 spans 15 amino acids. Germline V gene data show CDR1 as SGHTA and CDR2 as FQGNSA. The DNA of the CDR3 is TGCGCCAGCAGCCAATCCGGGACTACCTGGGGGGAGCTGTTTTTT. This gives the protein CASSQSGTTWGELFF.

In this sample, this clone turned up a few times. Other nucleotide sequences from this sample produce the same CDR3. V and J are TRBV6-1 and TRBJ2-3; D not certain. From germline, CDR1 is MNHNS and CDR2 SASEGT. Trimming took 0 bases from V and 0 from J, leaving 4 bases between them. The CDR3 runs 14 residues. Here the CDR3 DNA reads TGTGCCAGCAGTGAAGCCGGCAGCACAGATACGCAGTATTTT. Translation gives CASSEAGSTDTQYF.

This clone was seen only a few times. The V gene is TRBV7-6, the J gene TRBJ1-4, with D possibly TRBD1 on 5 matching bases. V gave up 5 bases and J gave up 7 bases, with 20 bases separating them. There are 16 residues in the CDR3. Germline-derived CDR1 and CDR2 are SGHVS and FNYEAQ. CDR3 amino acids: CASSGGETAKGEKLFF. CDR3 bases: TGTGCCAGCAGCGGAGGAGAGACAGCCAAGGGTGAAAAACTGTTTTTT. The variable domain in full, completed from reference TRBV7-6 and TRBJ1-4, reads GAGVSQSPRYKVTKRGQDVALRCDPISGHVSLYWYRQALGQGPEFLTYFNYEAQQDKSGLPNDRFSAERPEGSISTLTIQRTEQRDSAMYRCASSGGETAKGEKLFFGSGTQLSVL.

The V gene is TRBV6-1, the J gene TRBJ2-5; maybe TRBD2 (6 bases). Trimming removed 9 bases at V and 5 bases at J, with 22 bases between. CDR3 length: 15 residues. Germline V CDR1 and CDR2: MNHNS, SASEGT. Here the CDR3 reads CASTRGTSRGETQYF. The CDR3 DNA follows: TGTGCCAGTACTCGAGGTACCTCCCGGGGGGAGACCCAGTACTTC.

This clone was seen only a few times. V gene TRBV6-5 combines with J gene TRBJ2-1; no clear D gene. CDR3 length equals 14 residues. The V end was cut by 8 bases, the J end by 7 bases, with 18 bases between. From germline, CDR1 is MNHEY and CDR2 SVGAGI. This CDR3 is CASYDPGRPNEQFF. The DNA of the CDR3 is TGTGCCAGCTACGACCCGGGCCGCCCGAATGAGCAGTTCTTC.